This T cell receptor (beta chain) appears in the sequencing data of a study of shared T cell receptors in the human thymus (dated by TCRdb to about 2021). In terms of the full investigation: The study investigated the way shared, self-reactive T-cell receptor alpha chains are produced in the human thymus.

Trimming takes 2 bases off V and 0 bases off J; junction bases not matched to a gene: 9. According to the germline V gene (reference sequence), CDR1 reads MNHEY and CDR2 reads SMNVEV. The CDR3, from cysteine to phenylalanine, totals 17 residues. The CDR3 DNA has 51 bases and is translated from base 1. Receptor libraries were prepared by the immunoSEQ multiplex PCR assay. TCRdb stores this immuneACCESS table with in-frame sequences only. Part of the clones is absent; in the studies checked, under half of the shortfall reflects unresolved V genes, and no reason is known for the rest. The sample records hundreds of thousands of clones, 78% of which are singletons. About 0.013% of the sample lies in the top ten. With respect to this clone: It has no known antigen specificity. Base qualities are not recorded, but no much larger clone differs from it by a single base.

Another study also made use of these data, one on human thymus T cells. The second study also describes: In Finland, the donors were immunologically healthy infants who were having open corrective cardiac surgery for congenital heart defects. The thymus tissue came from surgical resects taken out during corrective cardiac surgery. V and J gene segment usage appeared biased in both thymic and peripheral blood repertoires. Highly overlapping thymic TCR repertoires among unrelated individuals were reported in the related research. The study described the TCR alpha and beta repertoires in eight or nine infant thymus samples and four matching peripheral blood samples. Donor ages ranging from about 6 to 244 days were recorded, and six or seven male and two female infants were included in the cohort. Thymocytes were freed from the tissue by mechanical means and kept at -70 degrees C as pellets of roughly 8.5-31 million cells. A QIAsymphony instrument was used to extract genomic DNA from frozen cell pellets. The immunoSEQ multiplex PCR assay was used to amplify the TCRB and TCRAD loci from a standardized amount of quality-controlled genomic DNA. The amplicons covered the V(D)J region and were long enough to include the CDR3 and to identify the V and J genes. Amplicon sequencing was performed on an Illumina platform through the commercial immunoSEQ service. Primer bias and sequencing errors were corrected as previously described, and TCRAD and TCRB definitions were based on the IMGT database. Repertoires were analysed with immunoSEQ Analyzer 3.0 and VDJTools, covering basic statistics, V/J segment usage, diversity estimates, rarefaction and pairwise overlap. Diversity was estimated using the Chao1, ChaoE, Efron-Thisted, Shannon and inverse Simpson indices, and was also estimated on datasets down-sampled to the size of the smallest sample. Repertoire overlap used strict matching of CDR3 nucleotide sequence, V gene and J gene, with Jaccard-based multidimensional scaling clustering. On average, roughly 850,000 unique TCRB clonotypes were obtained from thymus samples, compared with 75,000 to 90,000 from blood samples.

Sequences were obtained from thymocytes. The chain is made from TRBV27 and TRBJ1-2, and TRBD1 matches 7 of the central bases. This sequence was found in a boy under three years old with a congenital heart defect. Donor details come from another sample of the same person, matched by shared clones. The bases read TGTGCCAGCAGTTTAAAGGCCGACAGGGCCGCTAACTATGGCTACACCTTC. This translates into CASSLKADRAANYGYTF.